The 14 T cell receptor beta chains reported below all come from one sample, sequenced in a study of monozygotic twins with inflammatory bowel disease. TCRdb reprocessed the 5' RACE reads, keeping one entry per CDR3 protein, no DNA. The table for this sample gives approximately 120,000 distinct CDR3 sequences. The material sequenced was blood. These receptors were collected from a human donor with ulcerative colitis or Crohn's disease, or a healthy co-twin of an affected twin (not recorded which).

This rearrangement joins TRBV6-1 to TRBJ2-4; TCRdb's D call of TRBD1 is untestable without DNA. CDR3 size: 16 residues. CDR1 and CDR2 from the germline V gene are MNHNS and SASEGT. The CDR3 loop is CASTGAPGSGGNIQYF.

This sequence joins TRBV11-3 and TRBJ2-1. Germline V gene data show CDR1 as SGHNT and CDR2 as YENEEA. The CDR3 totals 12 residues. The CDR3 sequence: CASSFDLNEQFF.

J is TRBJ2-7 and V is TRBV6-5. This CDR3 has 11 amino acids. CDR1 is MNHEY and CDR2 is SVGAGI in the germline V gene. The CDR3 loop is CASSSLDEQYF.

The chain recombines TRBV4-1 with TRBJ1-5. CDR1 is MGHRA, CDR2 YSYEKL, per germline. The CDR3 is 16 residues long. The CDR3 sequence is CASSQVGRGNNQPQHF.

The V gene is TRBV29-1, the J gene TRBJ2-7; the D call from TCRdb, TRBD1, cannot be confirmed without DNA. Germline assignment: CDR1 SQVTM and CDR2 ANQGSEA. The CDR3 is made up of 13 amino acids. The CDR3 protein is CSVSGTGVYEQYF.

The CDR3 region is CASSQEGQGMLFF. The J gene is TRBJ2-2, the V gene TRBV5-1; as DNA is missing, the TRBD1 call by TCRdb cannot be tested. The CDR3 is made up of 13 amino acids. The germline gives CDR1 SGHRS, CDR2 YFSETQ.

The genes are TRBV5-5 and TRBJ2-6. The CDR3 loop spans 15 amino acids. The germline V gene has CDR1 SGHKS and CDR2 YYEKEE (reference sequence). The chain's CDR3 is CASSLMFSGSNVLTF.

The CDR3 is CASSQTAGGYEQYF. This chain uses TRBV7-2 with TRBJ2-7; the D gene TCRdb calls, TRBD2, cannot be checked with no DNA. This CDR3 has 14 amino acids. The germline V gene has CDR1 SGHTA and CDR2 FQGNSA.

The gene calls are TRBV4-3 and TRBJ2-2; the D gene TCRdb calls, TRBD2, cannot be checked with no DNA. The CDR3 consists of 17 residues. Germline values: CDR1 LGHNA, CDR2 YSLEER. CDR3 region: CASSQDYTGWDTGELFF.

The chain recombines TRBV6-1 with TRBJ2-4; there is no DNA to check the TCRdb D call of TRBD1. The CDR3 totals 16 residues. Germline V gives CDR1 MNHNS, CDR2 SASEGT. This CDR3 is CASSRIREDSLNIQYF.

This chain uses TRBV12-3 or TRBV12-4 with TRBJ2-7; TCRdb picks TRBD1, but there is no DNA to check that call. The CDR3 is 15 residues long. CDR3 region: CASSVRDSRGDEQYF.

The rearrangement uses TRBV10-3 and TRBJ2-3. CDR1 ENHRY and CDR2 SYGVKD come from the germline V gene. The CDR3 is 13 residues long. The CDR3 is CAINPRVTDTQYF.

The rearrangement joins TRBV28 to TRBJ2-5. Germline V gives CDR1 MDHEN, CDR2 SYDVKM. The CDR3 covers 15 residues. The CDR3 spells CASSFLKGGTETQYF.

The chain joins TRBV28 to TRBJ1-1; TCRdb's D call of TRBD1 is untestable without DNA. This CDR3 contains 15 residues. Germline V gene lookup returns CDR1 MDHEN and CDR2 SYDVKM. The CDR3 here is CASSLPGQQNTEAFF. The full variable domain, rest sourced from reference TRBV28 and TRBJ1-1, is DVKVTQSSRYLVKRTGEKVFLECVQDMDHENMFWYRQDPGLGLRLIYFSYDVKMKEKGDIPEGYSVSREKKERFSLILESASTNQTSMYLCASSLPGQQNTEAFFGQGTRLTVV.